The sequence of this TCR beta chain was determined in a study of control samples from healthy donors and cancer patients. The protocol was immunoSEQ multiplex PCR, while the TCRdb copy is restricted to in-frame clones and leaves out a portion. The table has around 100,000 clones, roughly 90% seen once; the top ten hold more than 15%. The CDR3 runs to 13 residues. V lost 0 bases to trimming and J lost 9 bases, with 6 bases between them. Germline V gene lookup returns CDR1 SGHNT and CDR2 YENEEA. Material for sequencing was blood. V gene TRBV11-3 combines with J gene TRBJ1-6; D is unresolved. This sequence was found in a woman aged 45-59 years in good health. CDR3 sequence (DNA): TGTGCCAGCAGCTTAGATAGCGGTTCACCCCTCCACTTT. Translated, it gives CASSLDSGSPLHF.